Presented here are 8 T cell receptor beta chains from one specimen sequenced in a study of shared clonotypes between healthy human individuals. Data came from immunoSEQ multiplex PCR; TCRdb stores just in-frame clones and leaves some out. Of some 2,000,000 clones listed, roughly 94% are singletons. Naive CD8 cells lacked CD45RO, underwent positive selection for CCR7 and left out terminally differentiated effector memory CD45RA+ cells. Sequencing used naive CD8+ T cells sorted from blood. These TCRs come from a man between 18 and 35 years old in good health.

This chain links TRBV6-5 with TRBJ2-5, with 8 nucleotides matching TRBD1. The CDR3 runs 16 residues. Losses at the gene ends were 0 bases for V and 2 bases for J; bases not matched to a gene: 5. Per the germline V gene, CDR1 is MNHEY and CDR2 is SVGAGI. CDR3 nucleotides: TGTGCCAGCAGTTACTCCGACAGGGGAGAGCAAGAGACCCAGTACTTC. It encodes CASSYSDRGEQETQYF.

V is TRBV5-4 and J is TRBJ2-7; 7 positions agree with TRBD1. The CDR3 loop spans 15 amino acids. In germline, CDR1 is SGHNT, CDR2 YYREEE (reference sequence). The V gene end was trimmed by 0 bases and the J gene end by 0 bases; junction bases not matched to a gene: 3. The CDR3 DNA reads TGTGCCAGCAGCTTGGGGACAGGCATCTCCTACGAGCAGTACTTC. This codes for CASSLGTGISYEQYF.

As regards this clone: This CDR3 is also generated by other DNA sequences in the sample. This sequence joins TRBV6-5 and TRBJ1-5; 8 bases line up with TRBD1. Germline CDR1 is MNHEY and CDR2 is SVGAGI. The V segment lost 5 bases and the J segment 2 bases; nucleotides outside the gene matches: 2. CDR3 length equals 14 residues. This CDR3 reads CASSLGQGNQPQHF. CDR3 nucleotide sequence: TGTGCCAGCAGTCTGGGACAGGGCAATCAGCCCCAGCATTTT.

The V gene is TRBV11-2, the J gene TRBJ2-7; 7 positions agree with TRBD1. The CDR3 extends over 12 amino acids. J gave up 4 bases and V 5 bases, and 2 bases lay outside the gene matches. The V gene's germline CDR1 is SGHAT and CDR2 FQNNGV. The CDR3 sequence: CASSRDRYEQYF. The CDR3, as DNA: TGTGCCAGCAGCCGGGACAGATACGAGCAGTACTTC.

The chain recombines TRBV6-5 with TRBJ2-7; D remains ambiguous. The germline CDR1 and CDR2 sequences are MNHEY and SVGAGI. Trimming removed 4 bases at V and 5 bases at J, with 9 bases between. This CDR3 is 12 amino acids long. CDR3 coding DNA: TGTGCCAGCAGTTTTGGGTGGGACGAGCAGTACTTC. Protein: CASSFGWDEQYF.

The CDR3 reads CASSLEPYEQYF. Written as DNA, the CDR3 is TGTGCCAGCAGCTTGGAGCCCTACGAGCAGTACTTC. The J gene is TRBJ2-7, the V gene TRBV5-4; D is ambiguous. Germline assignment: CDR1 SGHNT and CDR2 YYREEE (reference sequence). CDR3 length equals 12 residues. Trimming removed 0 bases at V and 2 bases at J, with 3 bases between.

This clone showed up just once. The chain's CDR3 is CASSDSKGVMTKNIQYF. In nucleotides, the CDR3 is TGTGCCAGCAGCGACAGTAAGGGCGTTATGACCAAAAACATTCAGTACTTC. V gene TRBV2 combines with J gene TRBJ2-4, with TRBD1 as a possible D gene (5 bases). V was trimmed by 6 bases and J by 2 bases, leaving 20 bases between them. Germline V lookup: CDR1 SNHLY, CDR2 FYNNEI. The CDR3 has 17 amino acids.

The rearrangement links TRBV28 to TRBJ2-7, with D perhaps matching TRBD2 (6 bases). V lost 2 bases, J lost 2 bases, and 13 bases lay in between. Germline lookup yields CDR1 MDHEN and CDR2 SYDVKM. This CDR3 has 15 amino acids. This CDR3 reads CASSLGGVAAYEQYF. CDR3 bases: TGTGCCAGCAGTTTAGGAGGGGTTGCCGCCTACGAGCAGTACTTC.